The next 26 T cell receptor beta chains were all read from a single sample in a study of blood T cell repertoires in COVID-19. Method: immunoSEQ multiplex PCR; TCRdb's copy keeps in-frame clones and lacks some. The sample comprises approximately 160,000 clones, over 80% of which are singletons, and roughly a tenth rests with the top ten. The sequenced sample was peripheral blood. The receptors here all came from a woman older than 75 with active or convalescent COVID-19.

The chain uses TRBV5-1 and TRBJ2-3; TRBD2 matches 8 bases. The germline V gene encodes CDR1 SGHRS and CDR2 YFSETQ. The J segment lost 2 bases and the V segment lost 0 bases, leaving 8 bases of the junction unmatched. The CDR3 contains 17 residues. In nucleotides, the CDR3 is TGCGCCAGCAGCTTGGCTCCTAGCGGGCGATTCACAGATACGCAGTATTTT. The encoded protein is CASSLAPSGRFTDTQYF.

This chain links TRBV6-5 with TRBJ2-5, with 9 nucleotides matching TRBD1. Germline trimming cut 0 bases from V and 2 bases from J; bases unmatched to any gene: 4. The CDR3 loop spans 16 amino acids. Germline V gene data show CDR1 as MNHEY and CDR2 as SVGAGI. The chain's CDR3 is CASSYSRTGAQETQYF. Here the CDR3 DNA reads TGTGCCAGCAGTTACTCCCGGACAGGGGCACAAGAGACCCAGTACTTC.

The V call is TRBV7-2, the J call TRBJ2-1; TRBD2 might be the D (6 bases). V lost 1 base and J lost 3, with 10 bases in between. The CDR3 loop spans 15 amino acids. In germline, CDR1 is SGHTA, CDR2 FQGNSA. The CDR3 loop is CASSLGWGGYNEQFF. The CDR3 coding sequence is TGTGCCAGCAGCTTAGGGTGGGGAGGCTACAATGAGCAGTTCTTC.

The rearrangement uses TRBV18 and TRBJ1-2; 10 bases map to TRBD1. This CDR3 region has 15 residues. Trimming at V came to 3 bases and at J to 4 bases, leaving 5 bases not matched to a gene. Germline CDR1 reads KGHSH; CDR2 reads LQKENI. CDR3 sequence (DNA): TGTGCCAGCTCACCCCCCGGGACAGGGGCCTATGGCTACACCTTC. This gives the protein CASSPPGTGAYGYTF.

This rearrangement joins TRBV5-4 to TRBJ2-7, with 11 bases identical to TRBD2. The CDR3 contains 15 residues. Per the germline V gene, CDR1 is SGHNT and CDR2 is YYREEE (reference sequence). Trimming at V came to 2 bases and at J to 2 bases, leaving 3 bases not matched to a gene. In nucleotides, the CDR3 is TGTGCCAGCAGCTTTTCTAGCGGGGGGCCCTACGAGCAGTACTTC. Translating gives CASSFSSGGPYEQYF.

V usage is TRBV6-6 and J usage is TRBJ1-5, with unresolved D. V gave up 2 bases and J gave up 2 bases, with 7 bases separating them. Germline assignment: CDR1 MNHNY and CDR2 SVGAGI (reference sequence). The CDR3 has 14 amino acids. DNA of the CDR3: TGTGCCAGCAGTTACCCCGAGGGCAATCAGCCCCAGCATTTT. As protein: CASSYPEGNQPQHF.

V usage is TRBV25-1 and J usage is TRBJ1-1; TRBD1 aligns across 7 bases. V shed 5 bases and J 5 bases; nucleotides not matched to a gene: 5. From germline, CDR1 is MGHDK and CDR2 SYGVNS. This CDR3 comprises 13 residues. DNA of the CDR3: TGTGCCAGCAGTTTTTTCAGGGGGACTGAAGCTTTCTTT. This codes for CASSFFRGTEAFF.

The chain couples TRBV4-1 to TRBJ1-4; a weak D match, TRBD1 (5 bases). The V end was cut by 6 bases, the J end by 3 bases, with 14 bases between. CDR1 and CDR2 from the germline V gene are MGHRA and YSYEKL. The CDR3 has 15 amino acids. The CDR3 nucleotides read TGCGCCAGCAGACTGGGGCAGTACTCTAATGAAAAACTGTTTTTT. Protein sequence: CASRLGQYSNEKLFF.

The CDR3 DNA sequence: TGTGCCAGCAGCCCTACAGGGCCCTATGGCTACACCTTC. This codes for CASSPTGPYGYTF. J is TRBJ1-2 and V is TRBV7-2; D is possibly TRBD1 (6 bases). The V end lost 5 bases, the J end lost 4 bases, and 11 bases lay between the germline ends. The CDR3 is 13 amino acids. Germline-derived CDR1 and CDR2 are SGHTA and FQGNSA.

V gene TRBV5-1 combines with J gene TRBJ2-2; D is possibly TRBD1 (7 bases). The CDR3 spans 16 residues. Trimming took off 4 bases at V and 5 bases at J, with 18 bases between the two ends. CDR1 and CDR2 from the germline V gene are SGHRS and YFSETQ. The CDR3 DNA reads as TGCGCCAGCAGCCAAACAGGGGTCGGGGGAACCGGGGAGCTGTTTTTT. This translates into CASSQTGVGGTGELFF.

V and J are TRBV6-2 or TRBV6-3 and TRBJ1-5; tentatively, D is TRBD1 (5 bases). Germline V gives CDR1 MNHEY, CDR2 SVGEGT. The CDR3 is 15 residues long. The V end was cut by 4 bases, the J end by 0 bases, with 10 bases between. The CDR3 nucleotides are TGTGCCAGCAGTTCGGGACTCAGTAGCAATCAGCCCCAGCATTTT. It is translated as CASSSGLSSNQPQHF.

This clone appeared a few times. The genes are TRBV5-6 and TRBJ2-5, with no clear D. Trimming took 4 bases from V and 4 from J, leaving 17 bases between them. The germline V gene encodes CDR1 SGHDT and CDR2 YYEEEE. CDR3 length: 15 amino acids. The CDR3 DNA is TGTGCCAGCAGCCCTGTTAGTGCGCTCGGAGAGACCCAGTACTTC. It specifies CASSPVSALGETQYF.

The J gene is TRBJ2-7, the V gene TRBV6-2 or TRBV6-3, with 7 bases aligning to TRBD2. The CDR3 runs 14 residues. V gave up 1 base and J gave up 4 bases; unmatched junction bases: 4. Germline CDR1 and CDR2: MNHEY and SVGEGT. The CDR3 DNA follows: TGTGCCAGCAGTTACTTGCCGGGGGGATACGAGCAGTACTTC. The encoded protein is CASSYLPGGYEQYF.

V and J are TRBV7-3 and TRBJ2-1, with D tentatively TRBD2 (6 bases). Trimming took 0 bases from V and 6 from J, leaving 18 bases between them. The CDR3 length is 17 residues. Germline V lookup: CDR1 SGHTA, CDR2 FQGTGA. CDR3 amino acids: CASSLTALAFTGNEQFF. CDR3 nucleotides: TGTGCCAGCAGCTTAACTGCCCTAGCGTTTACGGGCAATGAGCAGTTCTTC. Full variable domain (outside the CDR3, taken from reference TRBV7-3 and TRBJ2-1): GAGVSQTPSNKVTEKGKYVELRCDPISGHTALYWYRQSLGQGPEFLIYFQGTGAADDSGLPNDRFFAVRPEGSVSTLKIQRTERGDSAVYLCASSLTALAFTGNEQFFGPGTRLTVL.

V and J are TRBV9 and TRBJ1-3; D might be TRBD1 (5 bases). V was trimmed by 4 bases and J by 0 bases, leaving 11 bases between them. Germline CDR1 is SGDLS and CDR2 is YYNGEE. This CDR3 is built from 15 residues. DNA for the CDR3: TGTGCCAGCAGCCCCCGACAGAGCTCTGGAAACACCATATATTTT. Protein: CASSPRQSSGNTIYF.

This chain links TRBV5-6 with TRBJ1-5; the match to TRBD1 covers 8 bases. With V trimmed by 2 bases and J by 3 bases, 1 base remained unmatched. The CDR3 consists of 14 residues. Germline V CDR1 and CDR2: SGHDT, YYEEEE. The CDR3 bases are TGTGCCAGCAGCTTTCAGGGGGCCAATCAGCCCCAGCATTTT. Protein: CASSFQGANQPQHF.

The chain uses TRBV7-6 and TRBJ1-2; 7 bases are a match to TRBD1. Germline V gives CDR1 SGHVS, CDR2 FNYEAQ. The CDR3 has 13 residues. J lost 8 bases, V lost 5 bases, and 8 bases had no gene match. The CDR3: CASSGYRGPGYTF. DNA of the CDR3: TGTGCCAGCAGCGGATACAGGGGCCCCGGCTACACCTTC.

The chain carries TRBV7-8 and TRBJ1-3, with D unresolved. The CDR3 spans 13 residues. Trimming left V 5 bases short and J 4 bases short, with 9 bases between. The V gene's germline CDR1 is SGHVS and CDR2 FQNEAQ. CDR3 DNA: TGTGCCAGCAGCCCTCCCCAGGGAAACACCATATATTTT. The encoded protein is CASSPPQGNTIYF.

The CDR3 sequence is CASRAGGLNEQYF. DNA for the CDR3: TGTGCCAGCAGAGCGGGGGGGTTAAACGAGCAGTACTTC. The rearrangement uses TRBV5-8 and TRBJ2-7; 10 bases fit TRBD2. Germline-derived CDR1 and CDR2 are SGHTS and YDEGEE. V shed 5 bases, J shed 5 bases, and the junction held 4 bases outside the gene matches. CDR3 length: 13 amino acids.

CDR3 loop: CASSLGLGLGETEAFF. For the CDR3, the DNA is TGTGCCAGCAGCTTAGGGCTGGGGCTTGGTGAAACTGAAGCTTTCTTT. This chain connects TRBV7-2 to TRBJ1-1, with D maybe TRBD1 (5 bases). The length of the CDR3 is 16 residues. The germline V gene encodes CDR1 SGHTA and CDR2 FQGNSA. V was pared by 1 base and J by 5 bases, with 17 bases between.

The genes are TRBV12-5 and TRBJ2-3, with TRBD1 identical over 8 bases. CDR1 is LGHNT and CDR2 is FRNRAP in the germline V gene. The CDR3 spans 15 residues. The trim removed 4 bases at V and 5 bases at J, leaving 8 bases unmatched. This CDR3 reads CASGSTGAGGDTQYF. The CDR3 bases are TGTGCTAGTGGTTCGACAGGGGCAGGGGGAGATACGCAGTATTTT.

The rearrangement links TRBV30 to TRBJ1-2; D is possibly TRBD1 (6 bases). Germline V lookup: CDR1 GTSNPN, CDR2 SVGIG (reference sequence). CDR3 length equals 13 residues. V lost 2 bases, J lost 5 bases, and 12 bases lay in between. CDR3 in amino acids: CAWSLTGKYGYTF. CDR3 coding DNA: TGTGCCTGGAGTCTAACAGGGAAGTATGGCTACACCTTC.

This chain's CDR3 is CASSIPLYEQYF. The CDR3 DNA reads TGTGCCAGCAGTATACCCCTCTATGAGCAGTACTTC. This chain uses TRBV6-2 or TRBV6-3 with TRBJ2-7; D not resolved. The CDR3 extends over 12 amino acids. Between the trimmed V and J ends, which lost 5 bases and 7 bases, there was a span of 12 bases. Germline V CDR1 and CDR2: MNHEY, SVGEGT.

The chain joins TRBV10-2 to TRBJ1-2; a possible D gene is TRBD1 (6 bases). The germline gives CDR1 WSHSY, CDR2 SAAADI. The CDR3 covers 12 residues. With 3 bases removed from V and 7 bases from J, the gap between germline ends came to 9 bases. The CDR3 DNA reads TGCGCCAGCAGTGAACAGGGTGGTGGCTACACCTTC. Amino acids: CASSEQGGGYTF.

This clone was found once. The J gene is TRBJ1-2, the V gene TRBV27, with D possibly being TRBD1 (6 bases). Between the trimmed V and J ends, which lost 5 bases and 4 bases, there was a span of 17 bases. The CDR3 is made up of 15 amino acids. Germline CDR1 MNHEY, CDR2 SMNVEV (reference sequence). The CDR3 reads CASSPWTAGLYGYTF. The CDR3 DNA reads TGTGCCAGCAGTCCATGGACAGCCGGACTCTATGGCTACACCTTC.

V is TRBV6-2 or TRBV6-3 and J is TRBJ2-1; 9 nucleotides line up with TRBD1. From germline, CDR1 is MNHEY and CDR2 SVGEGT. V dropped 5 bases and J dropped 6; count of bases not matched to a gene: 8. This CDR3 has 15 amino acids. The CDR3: CASSPGDRVLNEQFF. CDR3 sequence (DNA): TGTGCCAGCAGTCCAGGGGACAGGGTTCTCAATGAGCAGTTCTTC.